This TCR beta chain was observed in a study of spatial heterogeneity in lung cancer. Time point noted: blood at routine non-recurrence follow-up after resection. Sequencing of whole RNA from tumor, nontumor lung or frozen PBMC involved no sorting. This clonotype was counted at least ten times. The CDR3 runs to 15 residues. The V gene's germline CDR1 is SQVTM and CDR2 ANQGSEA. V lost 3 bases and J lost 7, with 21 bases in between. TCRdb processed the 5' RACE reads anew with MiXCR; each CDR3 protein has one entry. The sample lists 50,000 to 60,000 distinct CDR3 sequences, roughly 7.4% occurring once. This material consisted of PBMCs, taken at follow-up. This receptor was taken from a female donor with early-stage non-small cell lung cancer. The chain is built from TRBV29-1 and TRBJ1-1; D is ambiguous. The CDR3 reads CSVEGGPTNTGEAFF. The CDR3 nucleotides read TGCAGCGTTGAGGGAGGACCGACGAACACTGGTGAAGCTTTCTTT.